This passage covers 14 T cell receptor beta chains from one sample sequenced in a study of T cell responses to AZD1222 COVID-19 vaccine. Only in-frame clones appear in the TCRdb table, and some are missing; sequencing was by immunoSEQ multiplex PCR. The data contain over 65,000 clones, approximately 90% of them singletons. Sequenced here: peripheral blood, sampled on day 0 of MenACWY control vaccination. The receptor source for this set is an adult in good health.

The chain combines TRBV19 with TRBJ2-1; either TRBD1 or TRBD2 may fit D (5 bases each). V lost 0 bases and J 0 bases, leaving 9 bases between the germline ends. CDR1 is LNHDA, CDR2 SQIVND, per germline (reference sequence). The CDR3 extends over 16 amino acids. CDR3 in amino acids: CASSIDGTTSYNEQFF. CDR3 nucleotide sequence: TGTGCCAGTAGTATAGACGGGACGACCTCCTACAATGAGCAGTTCTTC.

V is TRBV7-6 and J is TRBJ2-2, with 8 bases that match TRBD2. After removal of 0 bases from V and 5 bases from J, the junction contained 5 bases not matched to a gene. This CDR3 is built from 16 residues. Germline V gene sequence: CDR1 SGHVS, CDR2 FNYEAQ. The CDR3 DNA sequence: TGTGCCAGCAGCTTAGCCCAAGCGGGAGTGACCGGGGAGCTGTTTTTT. The encoded protein is CASSLAQAGVTGELFF. The variable domain in full, with the rest retrieved from reference TRBV7-6 and TRBJ2-2, is GAGVSQSPRYKVTKRGQDVALRCDPISGHVSLYWYRQALGQGPEFLTYFNYEAQQDKSGLPNDRFSAERPEGSISTLTIQRTEQRDSAMYRCASSLAQAGVTGELFFGEGSRLTVL.

Here the CDR3 reads CASSQGLRDGNEQYF. The CDR3 nucleotides are TGCGCCAGCAGCCAGGGACTCCGGGACGGTAACGAGCAGTACTTC. The J gene is TRBJ2-7, the V gene TRBV4-1, with D perhaps TRBD2 (6 bases). The V and J ends lost 3 bases and 5 bases respectively, with 17 bases between them. CDR3 length: 15 amino acids. Germline assignment: CDR1 MGHRA and CDR2 YSYEKL.

This chain connects TRBV2 to TRBJ1-5; 7 bases match TRBD1. This CDR3 has 13 amino acids. Germline CDR1 and CDR2: SNHLY and FYNNEI. Trimming took 6 bases from V and 4 from J; bases not matched to a gene: 3. In DNA form, the CDR3 reads TGTGCCAGCAGGGAGACAGGGAATCAGCCCCAGCATTTT. Translated, it gives CASRETGNQPQHF.

The gene calls are TRBV7-4 and TRBJ1-5; possibly TRBD1 for D (5 bases). There are 16 residues in the CDR3. The V gene lost 5 bases and the J gene lost 2 bases, with 16 bases spanning the gap. CDR1 and CDR2 from the germline V gene are SGHVT and SQSDAQ. The CDR3 DNA reads TGTGCCAGCAGCCCTAGGGACCGGGGTGGCAATCAGCCCCAGCATTTT. This encodes CASSPRDRGGNQPQHF.

The chain couples TRBV6-5 to TRBJ1-2, with D perhaps matching TRBD1 (6 bases). Germline CDR1 MNHEY, CDR2 SVGAGI. This CDR3 is built from 14 residues. The V and J ends lost 0 bases and 8 bases respectively, with 13 bases between them. The DNA of the CDR3 is TGTGCCAGCAGTTACTCCTACAGGGCAGGAGGCTACACCTTC. It encodes CASSYSYRAGGYTF.

The V and J genes are TRBV19 and TRBJ1-1; D remains unclear. The CDR3 length is 13 residues. Trimming took 3 bases from V and 1 from J, leaving 6 bases between them. Germline V lookup: CDR1 LNHDA, CDR2 SQIVND (reference sequence). CDR3: CASSMVGNTEAFF. CDR3 sequence (DNA): TGTGCCAGTAGTATGGTGGGGAACACTGAAGCTTTCTTT.

This clone was recorded only once. The chain couples TRBV18 to TRBJ1-1; D is ambiguous. Germline assignment: CDR1 KGHSH and CDR2 LQKENI. V shed 0 bases and J shed 0 bases, with 17 bases lying between them. CDR3 length: 18 amino acids. DNA of the CDR3: TGTGCCAGCTCACCACCGGGGAGCCAGGCCACCATGAACACTGAAGCTTTCTTT. This gives the protein CASSPPGSQATMNTEAFF.

The chain recombines TRBV6-5 with TRBJ2-7, with D maybe TRBD1 (6 bases). The CDR3 totals 12 residues. V gave up 5 bases and J gave up 5 bases, with 10 bases separating them. Germline V lookup: CDR1 MNHEY, CDR2 SVGAGI. The CDR3 DNA reads as TGTGCCAGCAGTCAGGGGTTCCACGAGCAGTACTTC. Translation gives CASSQGFHEQYF.

The genes are TRBV10-2 and TRBJ1-1; D gene unclear. Germline V lookup: CDR1 WSHSY, CDR2 SAAADI. The CDR3 contains 14 residues. V was shortened by 0 bases and J by 4 bases, with 9 bases between the two germline ends. The CDR3, as DNA: TGCGCCAGCAGTGAGTCCGGAATGGCCACTGAAGCTTTCTTT. Amino acid sequence: CASSESGMATEAFF.

This chain connects TRBV9 to TRBJ2-3; D possibly corresponds to TRBD2 (6 bases). The CDR3 sequence is 14 residues long. V lost 5 bases to trimming and J lost 0 bases, with 10 bases between them. Germline loops: CDR1 SGDLS, CDR2 YYNGEE. The CDR3 coding sequence is TGTGCCAGCAGGCGGGGCACTAGCACAGATACGCAGTATTTT. Translating it yields CASRRGTSTDTQYF.

The chain joins TRBV19 to TRBJ2-1, with D perhaps TRBD1 (5 bases). The ends were cut back, 6 bases at V and 0 bases at J, with 12 bases in the middle. Germline CDR1 is LNHDA and CDR2 is SQIVND (reference sequence). CDR3 length: 15 amino acids. The CDR3 DNA reads as TGTGCCAGTAGAAGACAGCCGGACTCCTACAATGAGCAGTTCTTC. Its translation is CASRRQPDSYNEQFF.

The V and J genes are TRBV29-1 and TRBJ2-2; tentatively, D is TRBD1 (6 bases). Deletions cut 7 bases from V and 0 bases from J, with 12 bases between. The CDR3 runs to 14 residues. Germline CDR1 reads SQVTM; CDR2 reads ANQGSEA. The CDR3 bases are TGCAGCGCCACCGGGACAACGAACACCGGGGAGCTGTTTTTT. This encodes CSATGTTNTGELFF.

This clone was detected once. The chain is built from TRBV2 and TRBJ1-6; D unresolved. CDR1 and CDR2 from the germline V gene are SNHLY and FYNNEI. This CDR3 is 16 amino acids long. V dropped 5 bases and J dropped 5 bases, with 16 bases sitting between them. This chain's CDR3 is CASSPLARGNNSPLHF. The CDR3, as DNA: TGTGCCAGCAGTCCTTTGGCAAGAGGAAATAATTCACCCCTCCACTTT.